The present T cell receptor beta chain was sequenced within a study of cytomegalovirus exposure and HLA in healthy donors. In the PCR, 60 Vbeta and 13 Jbeta primers were used. Assay used: immunoSEQ multiplex PCR; TCRdb lists only in-frame clones, some missing. The sample includes 90,000 or so clones, about four fifths of them seen just once. The CDR3 consists of 14 residues. CDR1 is MDHEN and CDR2 is SYDVKM in the germline V gene. V shed 7 bases and J 6 bases; nucleotides not matched to a gene: 9. The sample holds a few counts of this clone. Its antigen is unidentified. The donors comprised healthy bone marrow donors. Study results and caveats: A classifier reportedly called cytomegalovirus status with high sensitivity and specificity. Presence/absence analyses treated sequencing depth as roughly uniform across donors. According to the study, about 180 TCR beta chains were cytomegalovirus-associated.

This clonotype was obtained from a young man in good health and CMV-seropositive. The V call is TRBV28, the J call TRBJ1-2; 9 nucleotides align to TRBD1. The sequenced sample consisted of PBMCs. The CDR3 loop reads CASTLDRGINGYTF. DNA of the CDR3: TGTGCCAGCACCCTGGACAGGGGTATTAATGGCTACACCTTC.